This section outlines one TCR beta chain sequence together with its context. Other DNA sequences of this sample code for an identical CDR3. This entry comes from a study of control samples from healthy donors and cancer patients. Sequenced by immunoSEQ multiplex PCR; TCRdb stores in-frame clones only, minus some. There are approximately 130,000 clones in the sample; about 83% occur only once, and about 12% lies in the top ten. CDR3 size: 12 residues. V shed 8 bases, J shed 6 bases, and the junction held 3 bases outside the gene matches. Germline V gene sequence: CDR1 MNHEY, CDR2 SVGAGI. The sequencing sample was made of blood. The V call is TRBV6-5, the J call TRBJ1-5, with 8 bases that match TRBD1. The sequence came from a man aged 30 to 39 in good health. CDR3 bases: TGTGCCAGCTCCAGGGGGCCTCAGCCCCAGCATTTT. Translation gives CASSRGPQPQHF.